This is a list of T cell receptor beta chains from one sample in a study of CD8+ T cells in alopecia areata. Assay: immunoSEQ multiplex PCR; the TCRdb copy retains only in-frame clones and omits some. Of 95,000 to 110,000 clones listed, over 75% are singletons. The material was CD8+ T cells sorted from blood, obtained at approximately week 31, from a patient treated with tofacitinib. The receptor source for this set is a human donor with alopecia areata. Each CDR3 is given with its conserved first and last residue. Each record gives: clone size, D gene, J gene, CDR3 length, V gene, CDR3 DNA, CDR3 protein. D genes are given only for firm matches. A row's size may be missing; if present it is once, few, many or a size class.

NA | TRBD2 | TRBJ2-1 | 14 | TRBV2 | TGTGCCAGCAGTGGGACTAGCTGGCCCAATGAGCAGTTCTTC | CASSGTSWPNEQFF
NA | NA | TRBJ2-3 | 12 | TRBV9 | TGTGCCAGCAGCGTAGAAAGAGATACGCAGTATTTT | CASSVERDTQYF
NA | NA | TRBJ1-2 | 14 | TRBV29-1 | TGCAGCGTTTTAGGGGGGAACTCTAACTATGGCTACACCTTC | CSVLGGNSNYGYTF
NA | NA | TRBJ2-2 | 16 | TRBV7-7 | TGTGCTAGCAGCCCGTCGCCAGGGCGCACTGCCGGGGAGCTGTTTTTT | CASSPSPGRTAGELFF
NA | NA | TRBJ2-1 | 14 | TRBV2 | TGTGCCAGCGCCCGGGCCCGGGTCGACAATGAGCAGTTCTTC | CASARARVDNEQFF
NA | TRBD1 | TRBJ1-1 | 12 | TRBV28 | TGTGCCGCCCGAACAGGGGACCCTGAAGCTTTCTTT | CAARTGDPEAFF
NA | TRBD1 | TRBJ1-5 | 15 | TRBV6-5 | TGTGCCAGCAGTTCCGCCGCAGGGGGGGATCAGCCCCAGCATTTT | CASSSAAGGDQPQHF
NA | NA | TRBJ1-2 | 11 | TRBV9 | TGTGCCAGCAGCGGATCAGGGGCTCAAACCTTC | CASSGSGAQTF
NA | NA | TRBJ2-3 | 11 | TRBV7-9 | TGTGCCAGCAGCTTCAGAGATACGCAGTATTTT | CASSFRDTQYF
NA | NA | TRBJ2-7 | 14 | TRBV5-1 | TGCGCCAGCAGCCCAGGGACACTCGCCTACGAGCAGTACTTC | CASSPGTLAYEQYF
NA | TRBD2 | TRBJ2-1 | 17 | TRBV5-6 | TGTGCCAGCAGCCCCGGACTAGCGGAAAGCTCCTACAATGAGCAGTTCTTC | CASSPGLAESSYNEQFF
NA | NA | TRBJ1-3 | 15 | TRBV5-1 | TGCGCCAGCAGCTTGGCCCCAGACTCTGGAAACACCATATATTTT | CASSLAPDSGNTIYF
NA | NA | TRBJ2-2 | 14 | TRBV7-9 | TGTGCCAGCAGCCCCCTCGGTGGCACCGGGGAGCTGTTTTTT | CASSPLGGTGELFF
NA | TRBD2 | TRBJ2-1 | 14 | TRBV5-1 | TGCGCCAGCAGCCCTGGACTAGCTGACAATGAGCAGTTCTTC | CASSPGLADNEQFF
NA | NA | TRBJ2-1 | 15 | TRBV2 | TGTGCCAGCAGTGAATCGGGGGACCCCTACAATGAGCAGTTCTTC | CASSESGDPYNEQFF
NA | TRBD1 | TRBJ2-2 | 15 | TRBV6-5 | TGTGCCAGCAGAGCCGGGACAGGGGGCACCGGGGAGCTGTTTTTT | CASRAGTGGTGELFF
NA | NA | TRBJ2-2 | 13 | TRBV9 | TGTGCCAGCAGCGGGGCCAACACCGGGGAGCTGTTTTTT | CASSGANTGELFF
few | TRBD1 | TRBJ2-7 | 16 | TRBV5-1 | TGCGCCAGCAGCTTCGGGACAGGGGGCAAGGAGTACGAGCAGTACTTC | CASSFGTGGKEYEQYF
NA | NA | TRBJ2-1 | 16 | TRBV11-2 | TGTGCCAGCAGCTTGGGGCTCGAACTCGAACACAATGAGCAGTTCTTC | CASSLGLELEHNEQFF
once | TRBD2 | TRBJ2-2 | 15 | TRBV30 | TGTGCCTGGAGTTCTCTAGCGGTTGTCACCGGGGAGCTGTTTTTT | CAWSSLAVVTGELFF
NA | NA | TRBJ2-5 | 15 | TRBV14 | TGTGCCAGCAGCCAAGAATACGGTGTAACGGAGACCCAGTACTTC | CASSQEYGVTETQYF
once | TRBD1 | TRBJ1-4 | 16 | TRBV6-5 | TGTGCCAGCAGTTACGCCGTGACAGGGAACACTGAAAAACTGTTTTTT | CASSYAVTGNTEKLFF
NA | NA | TRBJ2-1 | 15 | TRBV6-5 | TGTGCCAGCAGCGCCACGATGAGCTCCTACAATGAGCAGTTCTTC | CASSATMSSYNEQFF
NA | TRBD1 | TRBJ2-6 | 18 | TRBV4-1 | TGCGCCAGCAGCCACTTCGGGACAGGGAGGGCTGGGGCCAACGTCCTGACTTTC | CASSHFGTGRAGANVLTF
NA | NA | TRBJ2-7 | 15 | TRBV10-3 | TGTGCCATCAGTGACGAATACGGTTCGTCCTACGAGCAGTACTTC | CAISDEYGSSYEQYF
NA | NA | TRBJ2-2 | 12 | TRBV7-9 | TGTGCCAGCATTTCCAGCACCGGGGAGCTGTTTTTT | CASISSTGELFF
NA | TRBD1 | TRBJ2-7 | 14 | TRBV7-9 | TGTGCCAGCAGCTACGACAGGGGGACGTCGGAGCAGTACTTC | CASSYDRGTSEQYF
NA | NA | TRBJ2-7 | 13 | TRBV30 | TGTGCCGGAGGTCTGATAGGGCCCTACGAGCAGTACTTC | CAGGLIGPYEQYF
NA | TRBD1 | TRBJ1-1 | 16 | TRBV27 | TGTGCCAGCAGTTTATCGATCGGACAGGGGAACACTGAAGCTTTCTTT | CASSLSIGQGNTEAFF
NA | NA | TRBJ2-3 | 14 | TRBV6-1 | TGTGCCAGCACGCAGGACGAAATGACAGATACGCAGTATTTT | CASTQDEMTDTQYF
NA | TRBD2 | TRBJ2-1 | 15 | TRBV5-1 | TGCGCCAGCAGCTTGGGGCGGGAGATCTACAATGAGCAGTTCTTC | CASSLGREIYNEQFF
NA | TRBD2 | TRBJ2-1 | 16 | TRBV5-4 | TGTGCCAGCAGCGTCGGGACTAGCGCGTTTTTGGGTGAGCAGTTCTTC | CASSVGTSAFLGEQFF
few | TRBD1 | TRBJ1-1 | 15 | TRBV5-1 | TGCGCCAGCAGCTTGGAGGACAGGGTGAACACTGAAGCTTTCTTT | CASSLEDRVNTEAFF
NA | TRBD1 | TRBJ1-1 | 15 | TRBV14 | TGTGCCAGCAGCGTGCTACAGGGGGGGAACACTGAAGCTTTCTTT | CASSVLQGGNTEAFF
NA | NA | TRBJ2-7 | 15 | TRBV9 | TGTGCCAGCAGCGTAGACCGGGACGTTTCCTACGAGCAGTACTTC | CASSVDRDVSYEQYF
NA | NA | TRBJ2-1 | 14 | TRBV19 | TGTGCCAGTAGTATTAGGGCAGACTACAATGAGCAGTTCTTC | CASSIRADYNEQFF